One sample yielded the 26 T cell receptor beta chains listed below, sequenced in a study of blood T cell repertoires in COVID-19. Generated by immunoSEQ multiplex PCR, the TCRdb table keeps only in-frame clones and is missing some. The profile shows roughly 15,000 clones, 70% to 80% of them singletons. The specimen was peripheral blood. All receptors come from a man between 60 and 75 years old with acute or convalescent COVID-19.

This chain links TRBV5-4 with TRBJ2-3; TRBD1 matches 7 bases. CDR1 is SGHNT, CDR2 YYREEE, per germline (reference sequence). The CDR3 loop spans 16 amino acids. Germline trimming cut 3 bases from V and 4 bases from J; bases unmatched to any gene: 11. The CDR3 loop is CASSSYRGFIADTQYF. DNA of the CDR3: TGTGCCAGCAGCTCCTACAGGGGTTTTATCGCAGATACGCAGTATTTT.

This clone has just a few counts. The chain couples TRBV30 to TRBJ2-1; 11 positions agree with TRBD2. Unmatched junction bases numbered 9, after V lost 0 bases and J lost 5 bases. Germline assignment: CDR1 GTSNPN and CDR2 SVGIG (reference sequence). The CDR3 contains 17 residues. CDR3 bases: TGTGCCTGGAGTGTGCCCCTTTCTAGCGGGGGGCACAATGAGCAGTTCTTC. Encoded protein: CAWSVPLSSGGHNEQFF.

V is TRBV30 and J is TRBJ1-2; 8 positions agree with TRBD1. After removal of 3 bases from V and 1 base from J, the junction contained 4 bases not matched to a gene. The CDR3 sequence is 14 residues long. Germline V gives CDR1 GTSNPN, CDR2 SVGIG (reference sequence). The DNA of the CDR3 is TGTGCCTGGAGCGACAGGGGCGATAACTATGGCTACACCTTC. As protein: CAWSDRGDNYGYTF.

V gene TRBV6-2 or TRBV6-3 combines with J gene TRBJ1-2, with no clear D. Trimming pared 2 bases from V and 7 bases from J, leaving 20 bases between. Germline V gene sequence: CDR1 MNHEY, CDR2 SVGEGT. CDR3 size: 16 residues. CDR3 sequence reads: CASSYAGSAATLGYTF. The CDR3 bases are TGTGCCAGCAGTTACGCGGGGTCAGCCGCGACTCTTGGCTACACCTTC.

The CDR3 DNA follows: TGTGCCATCAGAGGACAGGGGAACACTGAAGCTTTCTTT. This gives the protein CAIRGQGNTEAFF. This chain connects TRBV10-3 to TRBJ1-1; 8 bases map to TRBD1. The CDR3 is 13 residues long. J was trimmed by 1 base and V by 6 bases; bases with no gene match: 1. Germline-derived CDR1 and CDR2 are ENHRY and SYGVKD.

In DNA, the CDR3 is TGTGCCAGCAGCGTCGCTGGGGGGGCTAGAGATGAGCAGTTCTTC. Translation: CASSVAGGARDEQFF. The chain employs TRBV5-4 and TRBJ2-1, with D maybe TRBD2 (7 bases). V dropped 4 bases and J dropped 8 bases, with 19 bases sitting between them. This CDR3 spans 15 amino acids. CDR1 is SGHNT, CDR2 YYREEE, per germline (reference sequence).

The CDR3, as DNA: TGTGCCACCCGAGAGTCTGGGGCCAACGTCCTGACTTTC. It yields the protein CATRESGANVLTF. The V call is TRBV6-5, the J call TRBJ2-6; unclear D gene. V lost 10 bases, J lost 1 base, and 8 bases lay in between. CDR1 and CDR2 (germline): MNHEY, SVGAGI. This CDR3 comprises 13 residues.

Only one count was recorded for this clone. This sequence joins TRBV6-5 and TRBJ2-3, with D maybe TRBD1 (6 bases). Germline CDR1 and CDR2: MNHEY and SVGAGI. The CDR3 has 16 amino acids. Trimming cost V 2 bases and J 3 bases, with 15 bases left between them. The CDR3 nucleotides read TGTGCCAGCAGTTACGTTCGCAGGGGCGGGACAGATACGCAGTATTTT. Amino acid sequence: CASSYVRRGGTDTQYF.

The chain combines TRBV19 with TRBJ2-3; 13 bases map to TRBD2. V shed 4 bases, J shed 4 bases, and the junction held 5 bases outside the gene matches. Germline lookup yields CDR1 LNHDA and CDR2 SQIVND (reference sequence). The CDR3 runs to 16 residues. The CDR3 reads CASSKGLAGPADTQYF. In DNA form, the CDR3 reads TGTGCCAGTAGTAAGGGACTAGCGGGGCCCGCAGATACGCAGTATTTT.

The gene calls are TRBV5-1 and TRBJ2-1; D remains ambiguous. V gave up 3 bases and J gave up 7 bases, with 8 bases separating them. Germline lookup yields CDR1 SGHRS and CDR2 YFSETQ. The CDR3 spans 12 residues. The CDR3 nucleotides read TGCGCCAGCAGCTCCCACGGGAATGAGCAGTTCTTC. Translated, it gives CASSSHGNEQFF.

The gene calls are TRBV30 and TRBJ1-3; no definite D call. This CDR3 is 16 amino acids long. The germline gives CDR1 GTSNPN, CDR2 SVGIG (reference sequence). The ends were cut back, 0 bases at V and 0 bases at J, with 12 bases in the middle. The CDR3: CAWSVFGGLSGNTIYF. CDR3 coding DNA: TGTGCCTGGAGTGTATTTGGAGGGCTCTCTGGAAACACCATATATTTT. Complete variable domain (other parts from reference TRBV30 and TRBJ1-3): SQTIHQWPATLVQPVGSPLSLECTVEGTSNPNLYWYRQAAGRGLQLLFYSVGIGQISSEVPQNLSASRPQDRQFILSSKKLLLSDSGFYLCAWSVFGGLSGNTIYFGEGSWLTVV.

V usage is TRBV5-5 and J usage is TRBJ1-6; D not resolved. CDR3 length: 18 amino acids. Germline-derived CDR1 and CDR2 are SGHKS and YYEKEE (reference sequence). The V end was cut by 4 bases, the J end by 0 bases, with 17 bases between. The CDR3 bases are TGTGCCAGCAGCACCGGCCGCGAGGGCAGCTCCTATAATTCACCCCTCCACTTT. The encoded protein is CASSTGREGSSYNSPLHF.

This chain uses TRBV5-4 with TRBJ1-4, with D perhaps matching TRBD1 (5 bases). Germline CDR1 SGHNT, CDR2 YYREEE (reference sequence). There are 18 residues in the CDR3. The V and J ends lost 4 bases and 6 bases respectively, with 25 bases between them. The DNA of the CDR3 is TGTGCCAGCAGCCCCAAGGGGTCCCCGCAACAAAGGGATGAAAAACTGTTTTTT. Translated: CASSPKGSPQQRDEKLFF.

J is TRBJ2-7 and V is TRBV6-5; tentatively, D is TRBD1 (6 bases). This CDR3 is 13 amino acids long. Germline V CDR1 and CDR2: MNHEY, SVGAGI. Trimming took off 9 bases at V and 3 bases at J, with 15 bases between the two ends. The CDR3 is CASIRQDIYEQYF. The CDR3 region has the DNA TGTGCCAGTATTAGACAGGACATCTACGAGCAGTACTTC.

V gene TRBV7-3 combines with J gene TRBJ1-5, with D perhaps TRBD1 (5 bases). Germline CDR1 SGHTA, CDR2 FQGTGA. V was shortened by 3 bases and J by 1 base, with 13 bases between the two germline ends. The CDR3 is 16 amino acids. The CDR3 loop reads CASSFPRGGSNQPQHF. The CDR3 DNA follows: TGTGCCAGCAGCTTCCCTAGGGGAGGGAGCAATCAGCCCCAGCATTTT.

V and J are TRBV12-3 or TRBV12-4 and TRBJ2-7, with D possibly TRBD2 on 6 matching bases. This CDR3 has 13 residues. The ends were cut back, 6 bases at V and 7 bases at J, with 16 bases in the middle. CDR3 residues: CASSRWRVREQYF. Here the CDR3 DNA reads TGTGCCAGCAGCCGTTGGAGGGTCCGGGAGCAGTACTTC.

The chain recombines TRBV30 with TRBJ2-3; 10 bases fit TRBD2. CDR3 length: 15 amino acids. Germline lookup yields CDR1 GTSNPN and CDR2 SVGIG (reference sequence). With 2 bases clipped from V and 2 bases from J, the junction kept 4 bases outside the gene matches. DNA for the CDR3: TGTGCCTGGAGTTATGGACTAGCGGACACAGATACGCAGTATTTT. Amino acids: CAWSYGLADTDTQYF.

The V and J genes are TRBV5-6 and TRBJ1-4; D perhaps matches TRBD1 (6 bases). Deletions cut 4 bases from V and 2 bases from J, with 18 bases between. CDR3 length equals 17 residues. Germline CDR1 is SGHDT and CDR2 is YYEEEE. The CDR3 is CASSPAGRGGTNEKLFF. The CDR3 DNA is TGTGCCAGCAGCCCTGCGGGCAGGGGAGGGACTAATGAAAAACTGTTTTTT. Drawing the rest from reference TRBV5-6 and TRBJ1-4, the complete variable domain is DAGVTQSPTHLIKTRGQQVTLRCSPKSGHDTVSWYQQALGQGPQFIFQYYEEEERQRGNFPDRFSGHQFPNYSSELNVNALLLGDSALYLCASSPAGRGGTNEKLFFGSGTQLSVL.

This clone has a handful of counts. The rearrangement links TRBV27 to TRBJ2-3; 10 nucleotides match TRBD1. With 6 bases clipped from V and 1 base from J, the junction kept 10 bases outside the gene matches. The CDR3 is 17 amino acids. CDR1 and CDR2 from the germline V gene are MNHEY and SMNVEV (reference sequence). CDR3 sequence reads: CASRGDRGRRGTDTQYF. The CDR3 coding sequence is TGTGCCAGCAGAGGAGACAGGGGGCGACGGGGCACAGATACGCAGTATTTT.

The gene calls are TRBV5-4 and TRBJ1-2; TRBD1 might be the D (5 bases). V lost 4 bases and J lost 8, with 18 bases in between. Germline CDR1 and CDR2: SGHNT and YYREEE (reference sequence). The CDR3 extends over 14 amino acids. The CDR3 loop is CASSPNGGTMGYTF. CDR3 nucleotides: TGTGCCAGCAGCCCCAATGGGGGGACTATGGGCTACACCTTC.

The rearrangement uses TRBV6-5 and TRBJ1-2; D unresolved. Trimming left V 2 bases short and J 2 bases short, with 12 bases between. Germline V gene data show CDR1 as MNHEY and CDR2 as SVGAGI. This CDR3 comprises 15 residues. CDR3 in amino acids: CASSYQMGLNYGYTF. The DNA of the CDR3 is TGTGCCAGCAGTTACCAAATGGGCCTCAACTATGGCTACACCTTC.

The gene calls are TRBV7-3 and TRBJ2-3; 7 bases line up with TRBD1. The CDR3 has 16 residues. Germline V gives CDR1 SGHTA, CDR2 FQGTGA. The J segment lost 2 bases and the V segment lost 4 bases, leaving 9 bases of the junction unmatched. In DNA, the CDR3 is TGTGCCAGCAGCTCAGGGGGACAGATATCCACAGATACGCAGTATTTT. Its translation is CASSSGGQISTDTQYF.

The chain couples TRBV6-6 to TRBJ1-4; D possibly corresponds to TRBD1 (5 bases). Trimming stripped 7 bases from V and 3 bases from J, with 15 bases between. There are 15 residues in the CDR3. Germline-derived CDR1 and CDR2 are MNHNY and SVGAGI (reference sequence). The CDR3 loop is CASTRWGASNEKLFF. CDR3 nucleotide sequence: TGTGCCAGCACCCGGTGGGGCGCCTCTAATGAAAAACTGTTTTTT.

This clone was seen just once. The rearrangement uses TRBV9 and TRBJ2-5; TRBD2 matches at 10 bases. In germline, CDR1 is SGDLS, CDR2 YYNGEE. J gave up 2 bases and V 2 bases, and 6 bases lay outside the gene matches. This CDR3 is 16 amino acids long. The CDR3 DNA sequence: TGTGCCAGCAGCGTTGGTCTAGCGGGAGTTCAAGAGACCCAGTACTTC. Its translation: CASSVGLAGVQETQYF.

The gene calls are TRBV2 and TRBJ2-3; TRBD1 agrees at 9 bases. Germline V gene lookup returns CDR1 SNHLY and CDR2 FYNNEI. The CDR3 covers 15 residues. After removal of 6 bases from V and 4 bases from J, the junction contained 8 bases not matched to a gene. The chain's CDR3 is CASSPGTGFSDTQYF. DNA of the CDR3: TGTGCCAGCAGCCCCGGGACAGGGTTTTCAGATACGCAGTATTTT.

The table lists this clone with a few counts. The rearrangement joins TRBV12-3 or TRBV12-4 to TRBJ2-4, with 8 bases identical to TRBD1. Trimming cost V 6 bases and J 8 bases; bases outside gene matches: 6. The CDR3 loop spans 13 amino acids. Written as DNA, the CDR3 is TGTGCCAGCAGCCAACAGGGGGTTCACATTCAGTACTTC. The encoded protein is CASSQQGVHIQYF.